Listed below are T cell receptor beta chains from one sample, sequenced in a study of chemoradiotherapy in HPV16-positive cancers. Here immunoSEQ multiplex PCR was the method, and the copy in TCRdb shows in-frame clones only, minus some. The data show approximately 28,000 clones, roughly nine tenths seen once. The sample here was blood, taken from a patient who underwent chemoradiotherapy. All receptors come from a human donor with HPV-associated anogenital cancer. The CDR3 runs from the conserved cysteine through the conserved F or W. The D gene is left open where the match is weak. Clone size is stated in some rows and not others, as once, few, many or a class when expanded.

>TRBJ2-3|TRBV2|.|.
TGTGCCAGCAGTGAGGGTCCAGATACGCAGTATTTT
CASSEGPDTQYF
>TRBJ2-5|TRBV28|.|TRBD1
TGTGCCAGCAGTTTATGGGGGACAGTCCAAGAGACCCAGTACTTC
CASSLWGTVQETQYF
>TRBJ2-1|TRBV29-1|.|TRBD2
TGCAGCGACCGACTAGCGGGAGGCCATGAGCAGTTCTTC
CSDRLAGGHEQFF
>TRBJ2-7|TRBV10-3|.|.
TGTGCCATCAGTGATGGGCTGGGGGACGAGCAGTACTTC
CAISDGLGDEQYF
>TRBJ1-5|TRBV9|.|.
TGTGCCAGCAGCGTAGGGGGGCTTGGTCAGCCCCAGCATTTT
CASSVGGLGQPQHF
>TRBJ2-5|TRBV6-5|.|TRBD2
TGTGCCAGCAGTTATACGGGAGGCCAAGAGACCCAGTACTTC
CASSYTGGQETQYF
>TRBJ1-1|TRBV6-5|.|.
TGTGCCAGCAGTTACGGGGCGGGCCCTGAAGCTTTCTTT
CASSYGAGPEAFF
>TRBJ1-5|TRBV6-1|.|.
TGTGCCAGCAGTGAGGCTACGACATATGACAATCAGCCCCAGCATTTT
CASSEATTYDNQPQHF
>TRBJ1-2|TRBV19|once|.
TGTGCCAGTAGTATACAGCAATATGGCTACACCTTC
CASSIQQYGYTF
>TRBJ1-2|TRBV6-1|.|.
TGTGCCAGCAGTGAAGCGGCAACAGGGCAAGGGGTCTATGGCTACACCTTC
CASSEAATGQGVYGYTF
>TRBJ1-5|TRBV7-8|.|TRBD1
TGTGCCAGCAGCCGGACAGGGAGTCAGCCCCAGCATTTT
CASSRTGSQPQHF
>TRBJ1-2|TRBV2|.|.
TGTGCCAGCAGTGGGCGTTTGGGTGGCTACACCTTC
CASSGRLGGYTF
>TRBJ1-1|TRBV6-1|.|TRBD1
TGTGCCAGCAGTGAACGGGACAGCCCTAACACTGAAGCTTTCTTT
CASSERDSPNTEAFF
>TRBJ1-3|TRBV6-5|.|.
TGTGCCAGCAGTTACCAGGCGGAGAGGGGCACCATATATTTT
CASSYQAERGTIYF
>TRBJ2-7|TRBV6-6|few|.
TGTGCCAGCAGCCTGGCAGGGGCCTACGAGCAGTACTTC
CASSLAGAYEQYF
>TRBJ1-2|TRBV19|.|.
TGTGCCAGTAGTATAGATTACGGTAACTATGGCTACACCTTC
CASSIDYGNYGYTF
>TRBJ2-3|TRBV11-2|.|.
TGTGCCAGCAGCTTATATACAGATACGCAGTATTTT
CASSLYTDTQYF
>TRBJ1-6|TRBV7-2|.|.
TGTGCCAGCAGCCCGATTAACGATTCACCCCTCCACTTT
CASSPINDSPLHF
>TRBJ2-2|TRBV4-3|.|.
TGCGCCAGCAGCCAAGATAGACAGCCCACCGGGGAGCTGTTTTTT
CASSQDRQPTGELFF
>TRBJ1-4|TRBV7-9|.|.
TGTGCCAGCAGCTTAATCGGCGGGGGCGGCGGTGAAAAACTGTTTTTT
CASSLIGGGGGEKLFF
>TRBJ1-6|TRBV30|.|.
TGTGCCTGGAGTGCCGGGGATGATTCACCCCTCCACTTT
CAWSAGDDSPLHF
>TRBJ1-6|TRBV5-6|.|TRBD1
TGTGCCAGCAGCTTGAAGGGACAGGGTAATTCACCCCTCCACTTT
CASSLKGQGNSPLHF
>TRBJ2-7|TRBV20-1|.|.
TGCAGTGCTAGCTCCGGCGAGCAGTACTTC
CSASSGEQYF
>TRBJ2-7|TRBV5-1|once|TRBD2
TGCGCCAGCAACCCCGGGACTAGCGGGAGGAACGAGCAGTACTTC
CASNPGTSGRNEQYF
>TRBJ2-7|TRBV4-2|once|TRBD1
TGTGCCAGCAGCCAAGAAACGGGACAGGGAATAGGGGGCGAGCAGTACTTC
CASSQETGQGIGGEQYF
>TRBJ2-2|TRBV6-5|.|.
TGTGCCAGCTTGGGGACTCGTAACACCGGGGAGCTGTTTTTT
CASLGTRNTGELFF
>TRBJ2-7|TRBV6-5|.|.
TGTGCCAGCAGCCTCGAGGATTCCTACGAGCAGTACTTC
CASSLEDSYEQYF
>TRBJ2-7|TRBV28|.|TRBD2
TGTGCCAGCAGTTGGACTAGCGGAAGCTCCTACGAGCAGTACTTC
CASSWTSGSSYEQYF
>TRBJ1-2|TRBV28|.|TRBD1
TGTGCCAGCAGTTTCCCCACCCGACAGGGAGGGTATGGCTACACCTTC
CASSFPTRQGGYGYTF
>TRBJ1-1|TRBV6-1|.|.
TGTGCCAGCAGAGGACAGTTAAACACTGAAGCTTTCTTT
CASRGQLNTEAFF
>TRBJ1-1|TRBV5-4|once|.
TGTGCCAGCAGACGACCCGAGAACACTGAAGCTTTCTTT
CASRRPENTEAFF
>TRBJ2-7|TRBV9|.|.
TGTGCCAGCAGCGTAGCTGCAGGCCGCGAGCAGTACTTC
CASSVAAGREQYF
>TRBJ1-2|TRBV4-1|.|.
TGCGCCAGCAGCCAAGATTACAGGACAGCCTATGGCTACACCTTC
CASSQDYRTAYGYTF
>TRBJ1-2|TRBV15|.|TRBD1
TGTGCCACCAGGATGGGGACAGGGAATTATGGCTACACCTTC
CATRMGTGNYGYTF
>TRBJ2-6|TRBV5-1|.|.
TGCGCCAGCAGTCCCGGACACGGTCGCTCTGGGGCCAACGTCCTGACTTTC
CASSPGHGRSGANVLTF
>TRBJ1-1|TRBV18|.|TRBD1
TGTGCCAGCTCAGCCTCAGGGGGTCCCACTGAAGCTTTCTTT
CASSASGGPTEAFF
>TRBJ2-2|TRBV14|.|.
TGTGCCAGCAGCCAAGATTGGCGGTACGGGGAGCTGTTTTTT
CASSQDWRYGELFF
>TRBJ2-7|TRBV4-1|.|.
TGCGCCAGCAGCCCCCTTGACAGGGGACTACCACCCTACGAGCAGTACTTC
CASSPLDRGLPPYEQYF
>TRBJ2-6|TRBV28|.|.
TGTGCCAGCTACCAGTCTGGGGCCAACGTCCTGACTTTC
CASYQSGANVLTF
>TRBJ1-4|TRBV11-1|.|.
TGTGCCAGCAGCCAAGACAGGATTGAAAAACTGTTTTTT
CASSQDRIEKLFF
>TRBJ2-6|TRBV28|.|.
TGTGCCAGCAGATACGGATCGGCTGGGGCCAACGTCCTGACTTTC
CASRYGSAGANVLTF
>TRBJ1-2|TRBV30|.|.
TGTGCCTGGAGTCTGGGACCGCTCGGACAGCCTAACTATGGCTACACCTTC
CAWSLGPLGQPNYGYTF
>TRBJ1-5|TRBV7-2|few|.
TGTGCCAGCAGCAGTTCATGGGGGGCGGGTCAGCCCCAGCATTTT
CASSSSWGAGQPQHF
>TRBJ1-2|TRBV5-4|.|.
TGTGCCAGCAGCTTTGCAGGGGCTGCTGGCTACACCTTC
CASSFAGAAGYTF
>TRBJ2-6|TRBV25-1|.|.
TGTGCCAGCACTTCCACTGGGGCCAACGTCCTGACTTTC
CASTSTGANVLTF
>TRBJ2-1|TRBV7-2|.|TRBD2
TGTGCCAGCAGCTTAGCTGGCGGGGGGGTTGGGAATGAGCAGTTCTTC
CASSLAGGGVGNEQFF
>TRBJ2-5|TRBV7-2|few|TRBD2
TGTGCCAGCAGCTTAGCTCGGAGCGGGGGGGCGAGGGGAGAGACCCAGTACTTC
CASSLARSGGARGETQYF
>TRBJ2-6|TRBV5-1|.|.
TGCGCCAGCAGCTTGGACCCTTCTGGGGCCAACGTCCTGACTTTC
CASSLDPSGANVLTF
>TRBJ1-1|TRBV11-2|few|.
TGTGCCAGCAGCTTAGCAAATTCTGAAGCTTTCTTT
CASSLANSEAFF
>TRBJ2-1|TRBV4-1|.|TRBD2
TGCGCCAGCAGCCAAGATCTGAGAGCGGGGAGTTACAATGAGCAGTTCTTC
CASSQDLRAGSYNEQFF
>TRBJ2-7|TRBV7-8|.|.
TGTGCCAGCAGCTTAGGGTCCTCTTCCTACGAGCAGTACTTC
CASSLGSSSYEQYF
>TRBJ2-7|TRBV11-2|.|.
TGTGCCAGCAGCTTAGAGGAGGAGGTGCCGCAGTACTTC
CASSLEEEVPQYF
>TRBJ2-4|TRBV28|.|TRBD1
TGTGCCAGCAGCCGACAGGGAATAGCCAAAAACATTCAGTACTTC
CASSRQGIAKNIQYF
>TRBJ2-7|TRBV18|.|TRBD1
TGTGCCAGCTCCCTTTCGGGGACAGGGAGCTACGAGCAGTACTTC
CASSLSGTGSYEQYF
>TRBJ2-2|TRBV7-6|.|TRBD1
TGTGCCAGCAGCTCCCAGGGGGCCCGTAACACCGGGGAGCTGTTTTTT
CASSSQGARNTGELFF